The present T cell receptor (beta chain) was sequenced within a study of blood T cell repertoires in COVID-19. Study information: Nucleic acid was either cDNA or gDNA, and it came from T cells, B-cell-depleted T cells, or PBMCs.

Study members were between 18 and 89 years old and lived in some 26 US regions. This CDR3 is built from 17 residues. V lost 1 base to trimming and J lost 1 base, with 16 bases between them. CDR1 is SEHNR, CDR2 FQNEAQ, per germline (reference sequence). Profiling relied on immunoSEQ multiplex PCR, and the TCRdb table lists in-frame clones only, not all of them. Of 320,000 or so clones in the sample, around 86% were seen once. This sequence joins TRBV7-9 and TRBJ1-1, with D possibly being TRBD1 (5 bases). The sequenced sample was PBMCs or T cells enriched from blood (not recorded which). This clonotype was obtained from a man between 60 and 75 years old who had recovered from COVID-19. The CDR3, as DNA: TGTGCCAGCAGCTTAGACAGGCGGCCCTTCGGGAACACTGAAGCTTTCTTT. Translation gives CASSLDRRPFGNTEAFF.